This paragraph covers one T cell receptor (beta chain) sequence. This sample is part of a study of control samples from healthy donors and cancer patients. The method was immunoSEQ multiplex PCR; TCRdb's version includes in-frame clones alone and lacks a portion of them. The sample holds under 200,000 clones, 91% seen once. Per the germline V gene, CDR1 is SGHAT and CDR2 is FQNNGV. The length of the CDR3 is 15 residues. Trimming at V came to 7 bases and at J to 0 bases, leaving 4 bases not matched to a gene. Material for sequencing was blood. V usage is TRBV11-2 and J usage is TRBJ2-5, with TRBD2 identical over 11 bases. This TCR came from a woman younger than 45 in good health. Written as DNA, the CDR3 is TGTGCCAGCAAAAAACTAGCGGGGGACCAAGAGACCCAGTACTTC. It translates to CASKKLAGDQETQYF.